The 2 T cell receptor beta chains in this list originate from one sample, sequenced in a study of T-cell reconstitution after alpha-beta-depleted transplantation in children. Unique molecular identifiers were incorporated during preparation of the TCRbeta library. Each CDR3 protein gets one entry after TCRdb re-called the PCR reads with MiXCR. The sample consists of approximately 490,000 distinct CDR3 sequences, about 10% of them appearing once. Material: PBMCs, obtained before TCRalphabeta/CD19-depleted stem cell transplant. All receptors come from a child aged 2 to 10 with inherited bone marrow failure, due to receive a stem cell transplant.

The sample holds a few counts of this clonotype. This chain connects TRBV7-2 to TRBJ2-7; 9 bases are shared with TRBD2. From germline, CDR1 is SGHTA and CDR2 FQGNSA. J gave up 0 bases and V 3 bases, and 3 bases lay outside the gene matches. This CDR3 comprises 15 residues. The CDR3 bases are TGTGCCAGCAGCTTTAGCGGGAGCGCCTCCTACGAGCAGTACTTC. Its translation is CASSFSGSASYEQYF.

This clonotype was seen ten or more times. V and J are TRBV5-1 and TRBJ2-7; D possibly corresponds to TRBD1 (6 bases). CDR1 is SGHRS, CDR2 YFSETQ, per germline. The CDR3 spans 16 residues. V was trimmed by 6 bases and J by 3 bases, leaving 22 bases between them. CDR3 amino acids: CASTDPTGPYFYEQYF. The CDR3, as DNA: TGCGCCAGCACCGACCCTACAGGGCCCTACTTCTACGAGCAGTACTTC.